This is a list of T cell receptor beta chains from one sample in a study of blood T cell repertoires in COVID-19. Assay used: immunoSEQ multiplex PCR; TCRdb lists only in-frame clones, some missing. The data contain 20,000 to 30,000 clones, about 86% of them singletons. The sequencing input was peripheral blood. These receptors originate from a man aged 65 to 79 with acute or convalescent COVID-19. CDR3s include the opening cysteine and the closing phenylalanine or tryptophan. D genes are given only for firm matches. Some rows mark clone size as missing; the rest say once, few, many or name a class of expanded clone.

CATSRDLTGWESAGELFF TGTGCCACCAGCAGAGATCTGACGGGGTGGGAGTCCGCCGGGGAGCTGTTTTTT TRBJ2-2 TRBV15 NA NA
CASSEQTNRGFNQPQHF TGTGCCAGCAGTGAACAAACCAATAGGGGCTTCAATCAGCCCCAGCATTTT TRBJ1-5 TRBV6-1 NA NA
CASSLVWDRASSYEQYF TGTGCCAGCAGCTTAGTATGGGACAGAGCCAGCTCCTACGAGCAGTACTTC TRBJ2-7 TRBV7-2 TRBD1 NA
CATRIRDRGEACSLNEKLFF TGTGCCACCAGAATCCGGGACAGGGGCGAAGCTTGCTCATTAAATGAAAAACTGTTTTTT TRBJ1-4 TRBV24-1 TRBD1 NA
CASSLRTGAGYTF TGTGCCAGCAGTTTACGGACAGGGGCGGGCTACACCTTC TRBJ1-2 TRBV28 TRBD1 NA
CASSPYRGGTDTQYF TGTGCCAGCAGCCCCTACAGGGGGGGCACAGATACGCAGTATTTT TRBJ2-3 TRBV3-1/TRBV3-2 TRBD1 NA
CASSLVAGAGDTQYF TGCGCCAGCAGCTTGGTTGCGGGGGCGGGAGATACGCAGTATTTT TRBJ2-3 TRBV5-1 NA NA
CAIKGTGAKETQYF TGTGCCATCAAGGGGACAGGGGCTAAAGAGACCCAGTACTTC TRBJ2-5 TRBV10-3 TRBD1 NA
CASSLRGGPNEQFF TGTGCCAGCAGCTTGCGGGGGGGGCCCAATGAGCAGTTCTTC TRBJ2-1 TRBV7-2 TRBD2 NA
CASRRQGPGNTIYF TGTGCCAGCAGACGTCAGGGCCCTGGAAACACCATATATTTT TRBJ1-3 TRBV6-5 NA NA
CASSRLAGNNEQFF TGTGCCAGCAGCCGACTAGCGGGCAACAATGAGCAGTTCTTC TRBJ2-1 TRBV3-1/TRBV3-2 TRBD2 NA
CASSFVTGELFF TGTGCCAGCAGCTTCGTTACCGGGGAGCTGTTTTTT TRBJ2-2 TRBV7-2 NA once
CAGGQGAYGYTF TGTGCCGGAGGACAGGGAGCCTATGGCTACACCTTC TRBJ1-2 TRBV28 TRBD1 NA
CASSLGTPQASNGYTF TGTGCCAGCAGCTTAGGAACCCCACAGGCTTCAAATGGCTACACCTTC TRBJ1-2 TRBV7-2 NA NA
CASSIAGAGADTQYF TGTGCCAGTAGTATAGCAGGGGCGGGCGCAGATACGCAGTATTTT TRBJ2-3 TRBV19 NA NA
CASSPSGGAADTQYF TGTGCCAGCAGCCCTAGCGGGGGGGCGGCAGATACGCAGTATTTT TRBJ2-3 TRBV7-3 TRBD2 NA
CASSNSGTSEETQYF TGCGCCAGCAGTAATTCCGGGACTAGTGAGGAGACCCAGTACTTC TRBJ2-5 TRBV5-1 TRBD2 NA
CSAAGGGADTQYF TGCAGCGCGGCCGGGGGGGGCGCAGATACGCAGTATTTT TRBJ2-3 TRBV29-1 TRBD2 NA
CAISEVGSYGYTF TGTGCCATCAGTGAAGTCGGTTCCTATGGCTACACCTTC TRBJ1-2 TRBV10-3 NA NA